At least ten counts were recorded for the clone carrying this T cell receptor beta chain. The antigen is unknown. The data originate from a study of early T cells in non-severe SARS-CoV-2 infection. At the level of the study: Sequenced material consisted of bulk RNA (from unsorted whole blood), and chains were unpaired.

The germline V gene has CDR1 LGHDT and CDR2 YNNKEL (reference sequence). The CDR3 spans 18 residues. The ends lost 1 base at V and 0 bases at J; junction bases unmatched: 6. The study's findings and limits: VDJdb matches were skewed toward anti-spike CD8 T cell responses.

The TCR library protocol was used to attach unique molecular identifiers. These identifiers were attached to individual cDNA molecules. TCRdb reprocessed the 5' RACE reads via MiXCR and lists one record per CDR3 protein. The sample has about 19,000 distinct CDR3 sequences, roughly 4.3% seen once. The sample was whole blood. This clonotype was obtained from an adult who was a healthcare worker with PCR-confirmed SARS-CoV-2 infection or an uninfected control (not recorded which). The V gene is TRBV3-1, the J gene TRBJ1-1, with TRBD1 matching 12 bases. The CDR3 sequence: CASSQAGTGGFLNTEAFF. In DNA form, the CDR3 reads TGTGCCAGCAGCCAAGCTGGGACAGGGGGCTTCTTGAACACTGAAGCTTTCTTT.